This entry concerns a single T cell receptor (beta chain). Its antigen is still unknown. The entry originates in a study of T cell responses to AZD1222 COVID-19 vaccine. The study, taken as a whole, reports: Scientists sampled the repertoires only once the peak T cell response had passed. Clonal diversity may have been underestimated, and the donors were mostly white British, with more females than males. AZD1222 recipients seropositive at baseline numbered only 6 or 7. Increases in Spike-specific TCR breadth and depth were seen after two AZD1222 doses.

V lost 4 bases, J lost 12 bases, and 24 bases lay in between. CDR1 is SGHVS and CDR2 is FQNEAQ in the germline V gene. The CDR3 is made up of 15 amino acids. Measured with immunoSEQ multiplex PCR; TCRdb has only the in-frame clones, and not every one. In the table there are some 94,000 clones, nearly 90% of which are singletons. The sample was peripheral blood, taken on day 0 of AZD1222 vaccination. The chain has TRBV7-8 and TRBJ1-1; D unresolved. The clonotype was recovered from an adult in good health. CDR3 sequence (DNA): TGTGCCAGCAGCTCCTATGTGGACGCAGCTCGCGGCACTTTCTTT. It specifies CASSSYVDAARGTFF.